The sequence of this T cell receptor beta chain was determined in a study of metastatic and nonmetastatic thyroid tumors. In the study overall: A comparison of repertoires was made across blood and tumor or nodule tissue from malignant and benign thyroid patients. The study's findings and limits: For both blood and tumor, malignant thyroid tumors reportedly showed significantly higher TCR beta diversity than benign nodules did.

Ten or more counts support this clone. Its matching antigen is unknown. The CDR3 has 15 residues. Germline CDR1 reads SGHVS; CDR2 reads FQNEAQ. Trimming took off 1 base at V and 1 base at J, with 10 bases between the two ends. Each patient went into thyroid surgery without having received any treatment. Original data processing: Researchers built a distant-metastasis classifier for papillary thyroid cancer that drew on CDR3 differences across clinicopathological groups. TCRdb redid the clone calls on the PCR reads using MiXCR. For this entry, the V and J calls and clone size follow TCRdb and not the study's own pipeline. The table records 43,000 or so clones, around 25% of them present only once.

The TCR comes from a male donor with papillary thyroid cancer or a benign thyroid nodule (not recorded which). Some clones in this sample may be carry-over from other donors' samples. The specimen sequenced was blood. J is TRBJ1-1 and V is TRBV7-8; tentative D call: TRBD1 (6 bases). The CDR3: CASSLGTVTNTEAFF. The CDR3 bases are TGTGCCAGCAGCTTAGGGACAGTCACGAACACTGAAGCTTTCTTT.